Listed here are 18 T cell receptor beta chains from one sample, sequenced in a study of T cell responses to AZD1222 COVID-19 vaccine. TCRdb's table, derived via immunoSEQ multiplex PCR, lists solely in-frame clones and lacks some. The data hold about 120,000 clones, with roughly nine tenths observed a single time. The sample consisted of peripheral blood, taken on day 0 of AZD1222 vaccination. These receptors originate from an adult in good health.

This chain connects TRBV5-4 to TRBJ2-3; D is possibly TRBD1 (6 bases). V was shortened by 2 bases and J by 6 bases, with 16 bases between the two germline ends. The CDR3 is made up of 15 amino acids. Germline assignment: CDR1 SGHNT and CDR2 YYREEE (reference sequence). The CDR3 nucleotides are TGTGCCAGCAGCTTTTCAAACAGGGCTGGGGATACGCAGTATTTT. It codes for CASSFSNRAGDTQYF.

The J gene is TRBJ2-1, the V gene TRBV28; 8 bases match TRBD2. Trimming removed 3 bases from V and 13 bases from J; junction bases left unmatched: 14. The germline gives CDR1 MDHEN, CDR2 SYDVKM. The CDR3 consists of 15 residues. The CDR3 DNA is TGTGCCAGCAGTTTTGGTGGCGGGGGGCGAACTTCACAGTTCTTC. This gives the protein CASSFGGGGRTSQFF.

The chain combines TRBV19 with TRBJ1-4; D not resolved. V dropped 1 base and J dropped 11 bases, with 11 bases sitting between them. The germline V gene encodes CDR1 LNHDA and CDR2 SQIVND (reference sequence). The CDR3 totals 13 residues. The CDR3 sequence: CASSIGRVDKLFF. The CDR3 bases are TGTGCCAGTAGTATAGGACGGGTCGACAAACTGTTTTTT.

This clone occurred once. The genes are TRBV3-1 (or the pseudogene TRBV3-2) and TRBJ2-3, with 12 positions matching TRBD2. The CDR3 is 15 residues long. Trimming took 4 bases from V and 3 from J; bases not matched to a gene: 2. Per germline, CDR1 LGHDT and CDR2 YNNKEL (reference sequence). CDR3 protein: CASSLLAGGTDTQYF. DNA for the CDR3: TGTGCCAGCAGCCTTCTAGCGGGAGGGACAGATACGCAGTATTTT.

This clone is a singleton in its sample. Written as DNA, the CDR3 is TGTGCCAGCAGCCCCAGGGGGCGGGAGACAAGCTACACCTTC. Amino acids: CASSPRGRETSYTF. The gene calls are TRBV7-3 and TRBJ1-2; 8 positions match TRBD1. J lost 9 bases, V lost 5 bases, and 11 bases had no gene match. The CDR3 covers 14 residues. Germline V lookup: CDR1 SGHTA, CDR2 FQGTGA.

The genes are TRBV6-5 and TRBJ1-2, with TRBD1 as a possible D gene (5 bases). This CDR3 is built from 15 residues. Trimming took off 0 bases at V and 0 bases at J, with 8 bases between the two ends. The germline V gene has CDR1 MNHEY and CDR2 SVGAGI. CDR3 loop: CASSYSGGANYGYTF. CDR3 DNA sequence: TGTGCCAGCAGTTACTCGGGGGGGGCTAACTATGGCTACACCTTC.

The CDR3 region is CASSLARSSGATGYGYTF. In DNA, the CDR3 is TGTGCCAGCAGCTTGGCCCGGTCGTCAGGGGCGACGGGCTATGGCTACACCTTC. The chain joins TRBV5-6 to TRBJ1-2, with a weak D call TRBD1 (6 bases). Germline V gene lookup returns CDR1 SGHDT and CDR2 YYEEEE. V lost 0 bases, J lost 4 bases, and 22 bases lay in between. This CDR3 has 18 amino acids.

The chain has TRBV28 and TRBJ1-5, with 8 positions matching TRBD1. Germline CDR1 is MDHEN and CDR2 is SYDVKM. The V and J ends lost 5 bases and 7 bases, in that order; junction bases with no gene match: 10. CDR3 size: 15 residues. CDR3 DNA sequence: TGTGCCAGCAGTGGACAGGGAGGAGGCGGCCAGCCCCAGCATTTT. This sequence encodes CASSGQGGGGQPQHF.

In its sample, this clone was seen a few times. Sequence at one end of the junction differs from germline and may be a read error. This sequence joins TRBV11-2 and TRBJ1-1; D is unclear. CDR1 is SGHAT and CDR2 is FQNNGV in the germline V gene. This CDR3 has 15 amino acids. CDR3 sequence: CASSSSPGVKTEAFF. DNA of the CDR3: TGTGCCAGCAGCTCCAGCCCTGGGGTGAAAACTGAAGCTTTCTTT.

The chain links TRBV5-4 to TRBJ2-7; D perhaps matches TRBD1 (6 bases). Germline V gene sequence: CDR1 SGHNT, CDR2 YYREEE (reference sequence). This CDR3 has 14 amino acids. Trimming stripped 0 bases from V and 4 bases from J, with 11 bases between. CDR3 coding DNA: TGTGCCAGCAGCTTGGGACAGGAATTGTACGAGCAGTACTTC. Translated: CASSLGQELYEQYF.

V usage is TRBV30 and J usage is TRBJ1-6; 9 bases agree with TRBD1. Unmatched junction bases numbered 7, after V lost 6 bases and J lost 7 bases. There are 14 residues in the CDR3. CDR1 and CDR2 (germline): GTSNPN, SVGIG (reference sequence). CDR3 bases: TGTGCCTGTACACGGGACAGGGCGAATTCACCCCTCCACTTT. Residues: CACTRDRANSPLHF.

The rearrangement uses TRBV7-9 and TRBJ1-4, with D unclear. The CDR3 has 12 amino acids. V was cut by 4 bases and J by 8 bases, with 8 bases left in between. Germline assignment: CDR1 SEHNR and CDR2 FQNEAQ (reference sequence). The CDR3 DNA reads as TGTGCCAGCAGCTCTGTGGACGAAAAACTGTTTTTT. This encodes CASSSVDEKLFF.

This chain uses TRBV2 with TRBJ2-7; possible D gene TRBD1, 5 bases. The germline CDR1 and CDR2 sequences are SNHLY and FYNNEI. CDR3 length: 15 residues. V gave up 2 bases and J gave up 1 base, with 12 bases separating them. The CDR3 DNA is TGTGCCAGCAGTGAAACAGGTACCCGATCCTACGAGCAGTACTTC. Its translation is CASSETGTRSYEQYF.

V gene TRBV6-6 combines with J gene TRBJ2-6; possible D gene TRBD2, 6 bases. The V gene lost 5 bases and the J gene lost 0 bases, with 20 bases spanning the gap. Germline V gene sequence: CDR1 MNHNY, CDR2 SVGAGI (reference sequence). The CDR3 has 19 amino acids. CDR3 region: CASSPRGNRVTSGANVLTF. In nucleotides, the CDR3 is TGTGCCAGCAGTCCCCGGGGGAACAGAGTTACCTCTGGGGCCAACGTCCTGACTTTC.

In its sample, this clone was seen once. The chain employs TRBV27 and TRBJ2-7; D possibly corresponds to TRBD2 (7 bases). The CDR3 is 15 residues long. Trimming left V 5 bases short and J 4 bases short, with 18 bases between. Germline assignment: CDR1 MNHEY and CDR2 SMNVEV (reference sequence). The CDR3 region has the DNA TGTGCCAGCAGTCCCAAGTGGGGGGGCTGGTACGAGCAGTACTTC. It specifies CASSPKWGGWYEQYF.

This clone was seen just once. The gene calls are TRBV3-1 (or the pseudogene TRBV3-2) and TRBJ1-5, with D maybe TRBD1 (5 bases). Germline values: CDR1 LGHDT, CDR2 YNNKEL (reference sequence). Trimming cost V 1 base and J 5 bases, with 12 bases left between them. The CDR3 loop spans 15 amino acids. CDR3 in amino acids: CASSQAGQGHQPQHF. Written as DNA, the CDR3 is TGTGCCAGCAGCCAAGCGGGGCAGGGACATCAGCCCCAGCATTTT.

This clone was seen a few times. V usage is TRBV11-2 and J usage is TRBJ1-1; TRBD1 aligns across 7 bases. This CDR3 has 14 amino acids. Trimming at V came to 4 bases and at J to 2 bases, leaving 4 bases not matched to a gene. Germline CDR1 reads SGHAT; CDR2 reads FQNNGV. The CDR3 sequence is CASSSRQGNTEAFF. For the CDR3, the DNA is TGTGCCAGCAGCTCCCGACAGGGAAACACTGAAGCTTTCTTT.

V gene TRBV5-1 combines with J gene TRBJ1-4, with 9 bases matching TRBD1. The CDR3 sequence is 14 residues long. Germline V gene sequence: CDR1 SGHRS, CDR2 YFSETQ. The junction had 6 bases not matched to a gene; V was cut back by 4 bases and J by 8 bases. In DNA, the CDR3 is TGCGCCAGCAGCCGGGGACAGGGCGGGGAAAAACTGTTTTTT. Translation gives CASSRGQGGEKLFF.